These 4 T cell receptor beta chains originate from one sample sequenced in a study of graft-versus-host responses after intestinal transplantation. Repertoires were generated with immunoSEQ multiplex PCR, while TCRdb's copy carries only in-frame clones and drops some. Of 45,000 to 55,000 clones in the sample, roughly 91% were seen once. Sample: PBMCs, taken more than 750 days after a first intestinal transplant, on the day of a second. The origin of the receptors is a human patient who received an intestinal transplant, so some T cells may come from the graft donor.

The chain joins TRBV30 to TRBJ1-1, with a possible D match to TRBD1 (5 bases). V lost 4 bases, J lost 5 bases, and 14 bases lay in between. This CDR3 is 13 amino acids long. Germline values: CDR1 GTSNPN, CDR2 SVGIG (reference sequence). The CDR3 sequence is CAWTISRGTEAFF. The DNA for the CDR3 is TGTGCCTGGACGATATCCCGGGGGACTGAAGCTTTCTTT.

DNA for the CDR3: TGTGCCAGCAGCGTTGGCACTTACTCCTTCACAGATACGCAGTATTTT. Protein sequence: CASSVGTYSFTDTQYF. The chain joins TRBV9 to TRBJ2-3; D call uncertain. The CDR3 loop spans 16 amino acids. Between the trimmed V and J ends, which lost 2 bases and 2 bases, there was a span of 15 bases. The germline gives CDR1 SGDLS, CDR2 YYNGEE.

This chain connects TRBV29-1 to TRBJ2-5; D unclear. The CDR3 totals 11 residues. The V gene's germline CDR1 is SQVTM and CDR2 ANQGSEA. Trimming shortened V by 4 bases and J by 3 bases, and 6 bases separated the two germline ends. The CDR3 loop reads CSVAVKETQYF. In nucleotides, the CDR3 is TGCAGCGTTGCGGTGAAAGAGACCCAGTACTTC.

This chain connects TRBV7-9 to TRBJ2-2; 12 bases align to TRBD2. Trimming removed 4 bases from V and 2 bases from J; junction bases left unmatched: 5. The CDR3 consists of 17 residues. In germline, CDR1 is SEHNR, CDR2 FQNEAQ (reference sequence). CDR3 amino acids: CASSSGGLAGNTGELFF. The DNA for the CDR3 is TGTGCCAGCAGCTCGGGGGGACTAGCGGGTAACACCGGGGAGCTGTTTTTT.